These 26 T cell receptor beta chains were all obtained from the same sample, sequenced in a study of T cells in Graves' hyperthyroidism and ophthalmopathy. From RNA transcripts, TCR beta CDR3 regions were amplified. During a first-round RT-PCR of the TCR CDR3, the HTBI primer set was used. TCRdb reprocessed the multiplex PCR reads via MiXCR and lists one record per CDR3 protein. The table includes approximately 430,000 distinct CDR3 sequences, around 15% detected once. The sequenced sample was blood. The source is a man aged 18 to 29 with Graves' ophthalmopathy.

The chain uses TRBV11-2 and TRBJ2-3, with D tentatively TRBD2 (6 bases). V lost 0 bases to trimming and J lost 4 bases, with 11 bases between them. The CDR3 length is 15 residues. Germline CDR1 reads SGHAT; CDR2 reads FQNNGV. CDR3 sequence reads: CASSLDTGVSDTQYF. In DNA form, the CDR3 reads TGTGCCAGCAGCTTAGATACGGGGGTTTCAGATACGCAGTATTTT.

This clonotype was recorded many times. The chain employs TRBV4-2 and TRBJ1-2, with unresolved D. This CDR3 contains 13 residues. The ends were cut back, 4 bases at V and 5 bases at J, with 11 bases in the middle. Germline CDR1 LGHNA, CDR2 YNFKEQ. The CDR3 sequence: CASSPTKDYGYTF. The CDR3 bases are TGTGCCAGCAGCCCAACGAAGGATTATGGCTACACCTTC.

This clonotype was observed many times. This rearrangement joins TRBV6-2 or TRBV6-3 to TRBJ1-1; 7 nucleotides agree with TRBD1. J was trimmed by 6 bases and V by 2 bases; bases with no gene match: 12. Germline assignment: CDR1 MNHEY and CDR2 SVGEGT. The CDR3 has 16 residues. CDR3 DNA: TGTGCCAGCAGTTACCAACTGACAGGGCCCCAGCCTGAAGCTTTCTTT. It translates to CASSYQLTGPQPEAFF.

Concerning this clonotype itself: Here the CDR3 omits its conserved ending phenylalanine or tryptophan, so a read error is the likely source. The V gene is TRBV19, the J gene TRBJ2-6; the D gene is possibly TRBD2 (6 bases). Trimming stripped 4 bases from V and 0 bases from J, with 13 bases between. CDR3 size: 17 residues. The germline V gene encodes CDR1 LNHDA and CDR2 SQIVND (reference sequence). CDR3 nucleotide sequence: TGTGCCAGTAGTAGATCGGGACTTCCCTCTGGGGCCAACGTCCTGACTTGC. Translation: CASSRSGLPSGANVLTC.

In its sample, this clonotype was seen many times. The CDR3 protein is CASSLDREYGYTF. CDR3 bases: TGTGCCAGCTCACTCGACAGGGAATATGGCTACACCTTC. The chain recombines TRBV18 with TRBJ1-2; 7 bases agree with TRBD1. Germline trimming cut 4 bases from V and 5 bases from J; bases unmatched to any gene: 4. The CDR3 is 13 amino acids. From germline, CDR1 is KGHSH and CDR2 LQKENI.

This clonotype was seen at least ten times. The rearrangement links TRBV12-3 or TRBV12-4 to TRBJ2-7; tentatively, D is TRBD1 (5 bases). Trimming removed 2 bases at V and 1 base at J, with 12 bases between. The CDR3 extends over 15 amino acids. CDR3 sequence: CASSLRGLESYEQYF. In nucleotides, the CDR3 is TGTGCCAGCAGTTTAAGGGGTCTAGAGTCCTACGAGCAGTACTTC.

In its sample, this clonotype was seen once. This sequence may be a read error, since a much larger clone differs from it by one base. J is TRBJ1-1 and V is TRBV5-1; perhaps TRBD1 as D (6 bases). The CDR3 contains 14 residues. In germline, CDR1 is SGHRS, CDR2 YFSETQ. CDR3 bases: TGCGCCAGCAACACCGGGGGCTTGAACACTGACGCTTTCTTT. The encoded protein is CASNTGGLNTDAFF.

This clonotype was seen repeatedly, ten times or more. The genes are TRBV10-3 and TRBJ1-2, with 9 bases fitting TRBD1. Germline lookup yields CDR1 ENHRY and CDR2 SYGVKD. The ends lost 8 bases at V and 3 bases at J; junction bases unmatched: 10. The length of the CDR3 is 15 residues. The CDR3 is CAIGAPGQGDYGYTF. CDR3 in DNA: TGTGCCATCGGGGCACCGGGACAGGGAGACTATGGCTACACCTTC.

The gene calls are TRBV6-2 or TRBV6-3 and TRBJ2-7; 8 bases align to TRBD2. V was pared by 5 bases and J by 5 bases, with 5 bases of the junction left unmatched. Germline-derived CDR1 and CDR2 are MNHEY and SVGEGT. The CDR3 is 13 residues long. The CDR3: CASSLTSAHEQYF. As DNA, the CDR3 is TGTGCCAGCAGTCTGACTAGCGCCCACGAGCAGTACTTC.

With regard to this clonotype: A much larger clone differs by one base, so this may be a read error. The genes are TRBV18 and TRBJ1-6; TRBD1 matches at 9 bases. Germline V lookup: CDR1 KGHSH, CDR2 LQKENI. The CDR3 contains 14 residues. CDR3: CAGSTGQGTSPLHF. In DNA form, the CDR3 reads TGTGCCGGCTCAACGGGACAGGGTACTTCACCCCTCCACTTT. Together with reference TRBV18 and TRBJ1-6, the CDR3 gives the full variable domain: NAGVMQNPRHLVRRRGQEARLRCSPMKGHSHVYWYRQLPEEGLKFMVYLQKENIIDESGMPKERFSAEFPKEGPSILRIQQVVRGDSAAYFCAGSTGQGTSPLHFGNGTRLTVT.

This clonotype was counted ten times or more. V is TRBV11-3 and J is TRBJ2-1, with D perhaps matching TRBD1 (7 bases). V lost 0 bases, J lost 9 bases, and 15 bases lay in between. This CDR3 has 15 residues. Germline CDR1 SGHNT, CDR2 YENEEA. The CDR3 bases are TGTGCCAGCAGCTTAGAGACAGGGACCGGGAGTGAGCAGTTCTTC. Translated: CASSLETGTGSEQFF.

This rearrangement joins TRBV12-5 to TRBJ2-5; the D is unclear. CDR3 length: 13 amino acids. Trimming took 6 bases from V and 1 from J, leaving 9 bases between them. From germline, CDR1 is LGHNT and CDR2 FRNRAP. The CDR3 DNA is TGTGCTAGTGGCCCCCGGCTCCAAGAGACCCAGTACTTC. Its translation is CASGPRLQETQYF.

This clonotype was recorded a few times. The chain has TRBV29-1 and TRBJ2-3, with D hard to call. The V end lost 5 bases, the J end lost 2 bases, and 14 bases lay between the germline ends. CDR3 length: 14 amino acids. Germline V gene data show CDR1 as SQVTM and CDR2 as ANQGSEA. The CDR3 DNA reads as TGCAGCGTTTCAGGATCGGCACCCACAGATACGCAGTATTTT. Amino acid sequence: CSVSGSAPTDTQYF.

This clonotype has ten or more counts. The chain is built from TRBV7-9 and TRBJ2-1; D gene unclear. V was trimmed by 4 bases and J by 9 bases, leaving 10 bases between them. The CDR3 contains 12 residues. Looked up from germline, CDR1 is SEHNR and CDR2 is FQNEAQ (reference sequence). The CDR3 is CASSSWSGEQFF. In DNA form, the CDR3 reads TGTGCCAGCAGCTCATGGTCGGGTGAGCAGTTCTTC.

This clonotype was seen at least ten times. The V and J genes are TRBV12-3 or TRBV12-4 and TRBJ2-2; 8 bases fit TRBD1. V shed 4 bases and J 1 base; nucleotides not matched to a gene: 5. The CDR3 is 16 residues long. This CDR3 is CASSSPGQVNTGELFF. In DNA form, the CDR3 reads TGTGCCAGCAGTTCCCCGGGACAGGTGAACACCGGGGAGCTGTTTTTT.

As for this clonotype: It may be a read error: a sequence one base away is much more abundant. The chain couples TRBV24-1 to TRBJ2-5; no clear D. The length of the CDR3 is 14 residues. V dropped 7 bases and J dropped 9 bases, with 20 bases sitting between them. The germline gives CDR1 KGHDR, CDR2 SFDVKD. The CDR3 spells CATSSGMRFEAQYF. CDR3 DNA sequence: TGTGCCACCAGCTCCGGTATGAGGTTTGAGGCCCAGTACTTC.

The rearrangement uses TRBV6-1 and TRBJ1-3; D not resolved. CDR3 length equals 13 residues. Trimming shortened V by 8 bases and J by 4 bases, and 12 bases separated the two germline ends. The V gene's germline CDR1 is MNHNS and CDR2 SASEGT. CDR3 in DNA: TGTGCCAGCGCCACTCCCCTGGGAAACACCATATATTTT. Its protein is CASATPLGNTIYF.

This clonotype was seen repeatedly, ten times or more. This rearrangement joins TRBV11-2 to TRBJ2-7, with D unresolved. The length of the CDR3 is 13 residues. In germline, CDR1 is SGHAT, CDR2 FQNNGV. V shed 5 bases and J shed 0 bases, with 8 bases lying between them. The CDR3 sequence: CASSVPGSYEQYF. CDR3 DNA: TGTGCCAGCAGCGTCCCGGGCTCCTACGAGCAGTACTTC.

This clonotype has ten or more counts. V gene TRBV11-2 combines with J gene TRBJ2-3; D call uncertain. The germline CDR1 and CDR2 sequences are SGHAT and FQNNGV. This CDR3 spans 13 amino acids. With 0 bases removed from V and 7 bases from J, the gap between germline ends came to 8 bases. DNA of the CDR3: TGTGCCAGCAGCTTAGATCCGACTTATACGCAGTATTTT. Protein sequence: CASSLDPTYTQYF.

This clonotype was seen at least ten times. This chain connects TRBV28 to TRBJ2-1; no reliable D call. The length of the CDR3 is 15 residues. Per germline, CDR1 MDHEN and CDR2 SYDVKM. V was pared by 3 bases and J by 6 bases, with 15 bases between. The CDR3 reads CASSLGGVNGNEQFF. As DNA, the CDR3 is TGTGCCAGCAGTTTGGGTGGGGTGAATGGCAATGAGCAGTTCTTC.

This clonotype was counted ten times or more. The chain employs TRBV10-1 and TRBJ2-2, with 8 bases aligning to TRBD1. The CDR3 runs 16 residues. In germline, CDR1 is WNHNN, CDR2 SYGVQD (reference sequence). V lost 5 bases to trimming and J lost 1 base; unmatched junction nucleotides: 6. CDR3 nucleotide sequence: TGCGCCAGCAGTTCCATTGGGACAGGGAACACCGGGGAGCTGTTTTTT. Translating it yields CASSSIGTGNTGELFF.

This clonotype was counted many times. The chain employs TRBV10-3 and TRBJ2-7; D gene uncertain. The V end lost 7 bases, the J end lost 1 base, and 11 bases lay between the germline ends. Germline CDR1 ENHRY, CDR2 SYGVKD. The CDR3 covers 13 residues. DNA of the CDR3: TGTGCCATCACCTCGACTGATTCCTACGAGCAGTACTTC. It translates to CAITSTDSYEQYF.

Concerning this clonotype: An end of the junction does not agree with germline; a read error may underlie this. The chain joins TRBV7-9 to TRBJ1-1; no clear D. This CDR3 region has 15 residues. Germline V lookup: CDR1 SEHNR, CDR2 FQNEAQ (reference sequence). The CDR3 DNA follows: TGTGCCAGCAGCTTAACACCGGACCTGAACACTGAGGCTTTCTTT. Translating it yields CASSLTPDLNTEAFF.

This clonotype was seen a handful of times. The chain combines TRBV27 with TRBJ1-1; the D is unclear. The CDR3 runs to 13 residues. Germline lookup yields CDR1 MNHEY and CDR2 SMNVEV (reference sequence). Trimming cost V 3 bases and J 5 bases, with 10 bases left between them. CDR3 region: CASSFGLKTEAFF. In DNA form, the CDR3 reads TGTGCCAGCAGTTTCGGATTAAAGACTGAAGCTTTCTTT.

This clonotype came up many times. The chain carries TRBV11-2 and TRBJ2-5; D tentatively reads TRBD1 or TRBD2 (5 bases each). Trimming pared 5 bases from V and 1 base from J, leaving 11 bases between. There are 14 residues in the CDR3. Germline values: CDR1 SGHAT, CDR2 FQNNGV. CDR3 sequence (DNA): TGTGCCAGCAGCACCCGGGACCCCCAAGAGACCCAGTACTTC. Encoded protein: CASSTRDPQETQYF.

Note on this clonotype: Mismatch with germline at one junction end may stem from a read error. DNA of the CDR3: TGTGCCAGCAGGGGACTAGCGGGGAGCACAGGTACGCAGTATTTT. The encoded protein is CASRGLAGSTGTQYF. This chain links TRBV7-9 with TRBJ2-3, with TRBD2 matching 13 bases. The CDR3 is 15 amino acids. Germline V gives CDR1 SEHNR, CDR2 FQNEAQ (reference sequence).